Following are 16 T cell receptor beta chains from one sample sequenced in a study of blood T cell repertoires in COVID-19 (dated by TCRdb to about 2020). The library was made by the immunoSEQ multiplex PCR assay. What TCRdb holds here is the immuneACCESS table cut down to in-frame rearrangements. Part of the clones is not present; checked against another copy, under half of the missing clones reflect an unresolved V gene, and the others are unexplained. This sample comprises under 200,000 clones, 70% to 90% of them detected only once. 4.5% to 5% of the sample comes from the top ten. Material: peripheral blood. These receptor sequences come from a woman aged 80 or over with acute or convalescent COVID-19.

The V call is TRBV5-5, the J call TRBJ2-3; 7 bases are a match to TRBD2. The V gene's germline CDR1 is SGHKS and CDR2 YYEKEE (reference sequence). This CDR3 is 13 amino acids long. J gave up 10 bases and V 3 bases, and 8 bases lay outside the gene matches. CDR3 DNA sequence: TGTGCCAGCAGCTCGGTAGGGGAGGGCGCGCAGTATTTT. Its translation is CASSSVGEGAQYF.

This clone was detected many times. The V and J genes are TRBV6-1 and TRBJ1-1, with D hard to call. V gave up 3 bases and J gave up 1 base, with 12 bases separating them. This CDR3 comprises 15 residues. From germline, CDR1 is MNHNS and CDR2 SASEGT. The CDR3 reads CASSDLGVSNTEAFF. In DNA, the CDR3 is TGTGCCAGCAGTGACCTCGGGGTCTCGAACACTGAAGCTTTCTTT.

The gene calls are TRBV9 and TRBJ1-1, with a tentative D call TRBD1 (5 bases). Germline lookup yields CDR1 SGDLS and CDR2 YYNGEE. The CDR3 spans 14 residues. Trimming shortened V by 7 bases and J by 0 bases, and 13 bases separated the two germline ends. In DNA form, the CDR3 reads TGTGCCAGCGGGAGGGGAGGTCTGAACACTGAAGCTTTCTTT. Translation gives CASGRGGLNTEAFF.

The J gene is TRBJ1-2, the V gene TRBV20-1; no firm D call. Trimming stripped 5 bases from V and 0 bases from J, with 4 bases between. The CDR3 covers 11 residues. Germline V lookup: CDR1 DFQATT, CDR2 SNEGSKA (reference sequence). The CDR3 DNA reads as TGCAGTGCTGCGGCTAACTATGGCTACACCTTC. Its protein is CSAAANYGYTF.

V is TRBV20-1 and J is TRBJ1-2; D remains ambiguous. The CDR3 has 16 residues. V lost 3 bases, J lost 2 bases, and 19 bases lay in between. Germline V gene sequence: CDR1 DFQATT, CDR2 SNEGSKA (reference sequence). Here the CDR3 reads CSASGFEREKNYGYTF. The CDR3, as DNA: TGCAGTGCTAGTGGATTCGAGAGGGAAAAAAACTATGGCTACACCTTC.

For this clone: A much more abundant neighbour one base away suggests this may be a read error. The chain couples TRBV12-3 or TRBV12-4 to TRBJ1-1; D gene unclear. Trimming left V 7 bases short and J 1 base short, with 10 bases between. The CDR3 has 13 residues. CDR3 DNA sequence: TGTGCCAGCACCTTAGTCGGGAACACTGAAGCTTTCTTT. This translates into CASTLVGNTEAFF.

CDR3: CASSLDTRAPGEQFF. The CDR3 nucleotides read TGTGCCAGCAGCTTAGATACTCGTGCCCCAGGGGAGCAGTTCTTC. This chain connects TRBV11-3 to TRBJ2-1, with D possibly matching TRBD1 (5 bases). The V gene's germline CDR1 is SGHNT and CDR2 YENEEA. This CDR3 contains 15 residues. V was clipped by 0 bases and J by 10 bases, with 16 bases between them.

This chain uses TRBV28 with TRBJ2-7; 7 bases agree with TRBD1. This CDR3 is built from 14 residues. Germline trimming cut 5 bases from V and 2 bases from J; bases unmatched to any gene: 6. The germline CDR1 and CDR2 sequences are MDHEN and SYDVKM. The CDR3 DNA reads as TGTGCCAGCAGTCCCCGGGACAGAACCTACGAGCAGTACTTC. Protein: CASSPRDRTYEQYF.

This clone was found a few times. J is TRBJ2-1 and V is TRBV5-4; 13 bases line up with TRBD2. This CDR3 has 16 amino acids. Germline-derived CDR1 and CDR2 are SGHNT and YYREEE (reference sequence). With 4 bases clipped from V and 5 bases from J, the junction kept 6 bases outside the gene matches. As DNA, the CDR3 is TGTGCCAGCAGCCCCCCTGGACTAGCGGGAGACAATGAGCAGTTCTTC. The encoded protein is CASSPPGLAGDNEQFF.

This chain links TRBV28 with TRBJ2-6; D remains unclear. This CDR3 spans 15 amino acids. Looked up from germline, CDR1 is MDHEN and CDR2 is SYDVKM. Trimming removed 2 bases from V and 4 bases from J, with 9 bases in between. CDR3 sequence: CASSLIRRGANVLTF. Written as DNA, the CDR3 is TGTGCCAGCAGTTTAATCAGGCGCGGGGCCAACGTCCTGACTTTC.

The V gene is TRBV4-3, the J gene TRBJ2-1, with TRBD2 identical over 12 bases. Germline lookup yields CDR1 LGHNA and CDR2 YSLEER. CDR3 length: 21 residues. V lost 0 bases to trimming and J lost 0 bases; unmatched junction nucleotides: 12. CDR3 nucleotide sequence: TGCGCCAGCAGCCAAGAGGCGGGAACTAGCGGGAGGCTTAGCTCCTACAATGAGCAGTTCTTC. This codes for CASSQEAGTSGRLSSYNEQFF.

The chain employs TRBV6-6 and TRBJ2-7; TRBD1 matches at 7 bases. Germline V gives CDR1 MNHNY, CDR2 SVGAGI (reference sequence). The CDR3 sequence is 15 residues long. V shed 2 bases and J 3 bases; nucleotides not matched to a gene: 7. DNA of the CDR3: TGTGCCAGCAGTTACCCCAGACAGGGCAGCTACGAGCAGTACTTC. Encoded protein: CASSYPRQGSYEQYF.

The CDR3 protein is CATSMGLAGSYEQYF. The CDR3 coding sequence is TGTGCCACCAGCATGGGACTAGCGGGTTCCTACGAGCAGTACTTC. The chain carries TRBV15 and TRBJ2-7; 12 bases agree with TRBD2. V shed 4 bases, J shed 1 base, and the junction held 2 bases outside the gene matches. Germline V gene sequence: CDR1 LNHNV, CDR2 YYDKDF (reference sequence). This CDR3 contains 15 residues.

The V and J genes are TRBV7-2 and TRBJ1-1, with 8 positions matching TRBD1. With V trimmed by 3 bases and J by 2 bases, 5 bases remained unmatched. The CDR3 extends over 15 amino acids. The germline V gene has CDR1 SGHTA and CDR2 FQGNSA. The CDR3 sequence is CASSLLGQGNTEAFF. As DNA, the CDR3 is TGTGCCAGCAGCTTGCTCGGACAGGGAAACACTGAAGCTTTCTTT.

V gene TRBV18 combines with J gene TRBJ1-5; D unresolved. CDR1 and CDR2 (germline): KGHSH, LQKENI. The CDR3 sequence is 14 residues long. V was pared by 1 base and J by 9 bases, with 13 bases between. CDR3 region: CASSPLSTEGPQHF. CDR3 DNA: TGTGCCAGCTCACCACTTTCGACTGAAGGGCCCCAGCATTTT.

The rearrangement links TRBV12-5 to TRBJ2-7; TRBD2 agrees at 7 bases. CDR1 and CDR2 (germline): LGHNT, FRNRAP. V was pared by 1 base and J by 6 bases, with 9 bases of the junction left unmatched. The CDR3 runs to 15 residues. The CDR3 nucleotides are TGTGCTAGTGGTTTGGAGGGACTATCGGGATTCGAGCAGTACTTC. This codes for CASGLEGLSGFEQYF.